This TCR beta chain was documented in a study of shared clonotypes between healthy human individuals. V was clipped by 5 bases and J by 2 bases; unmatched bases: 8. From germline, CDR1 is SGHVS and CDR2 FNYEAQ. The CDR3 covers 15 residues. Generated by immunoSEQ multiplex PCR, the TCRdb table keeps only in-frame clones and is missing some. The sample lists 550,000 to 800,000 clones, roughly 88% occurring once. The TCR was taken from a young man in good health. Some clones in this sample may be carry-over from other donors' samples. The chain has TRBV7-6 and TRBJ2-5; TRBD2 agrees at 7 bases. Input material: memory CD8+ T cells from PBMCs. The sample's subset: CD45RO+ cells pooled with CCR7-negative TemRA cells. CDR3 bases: TGTGCCAGCAGCCACTTGACTAGCAGACAAGAGACCCAGTACTTC. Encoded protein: CASSHLTSRQETQYF.